This TCR beta chain is drawn from a study of T cell responses to AZD1222 COVID-19 vaccine. Findings and caveats of the study: Clonal diversity was possibly underestimated; the donors were predominantly white British and more often female. Spike regions recognized by vaccine-associated CD4 TCRs spanned the protein, led by 160-218 and 743-854.

This CDR3 has 17 residues. V lost 1 base and J lost 0, with 13 bases in between. Looked up from germline, CDR1 is SGHNT and CDR2 is YENEEA. Concerning this clone itself: As yet, its antigen is unknown.

The assay was immunoSEQ multiplex PCR, and TCRdb's table has in-frame clones only and misses some. This table has approximately 140,000 clones, 90% appearing once. The origin of this receptor is an adult in good health. The chain combines TRBV11-3 with TRBJ2-4, with D unresolved. This material consisted of peripheral blood, taken on day 0 of AZD1222 vaccination. CDR3 coding DNA: TGTGCCAGCAGCTTAGTATTACAGCCGCTAGCCAAAAACATTCAGTACTTC. It yields the protein CASSLVLQPLAKNIQYF.